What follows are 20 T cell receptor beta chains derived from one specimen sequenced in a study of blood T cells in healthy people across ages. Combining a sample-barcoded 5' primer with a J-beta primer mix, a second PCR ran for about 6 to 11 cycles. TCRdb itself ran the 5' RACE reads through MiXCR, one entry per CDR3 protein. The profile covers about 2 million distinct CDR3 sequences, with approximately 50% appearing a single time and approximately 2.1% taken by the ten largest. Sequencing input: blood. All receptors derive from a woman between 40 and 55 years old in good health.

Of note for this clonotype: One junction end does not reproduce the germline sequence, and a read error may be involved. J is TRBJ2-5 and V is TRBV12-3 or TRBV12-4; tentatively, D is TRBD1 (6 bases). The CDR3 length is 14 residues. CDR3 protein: CASRGSVTGDEQYF. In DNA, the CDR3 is TGTGCCAGCAGGGGATCGGTGACAGGAGATGAGCAGTATTTC.

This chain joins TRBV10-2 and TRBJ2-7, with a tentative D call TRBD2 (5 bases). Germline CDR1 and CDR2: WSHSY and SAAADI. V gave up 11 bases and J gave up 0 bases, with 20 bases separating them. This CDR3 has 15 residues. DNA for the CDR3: TGCGCCGGCAATGTGACTAAAGCCGACTCCTACGAGCAGTACTTC. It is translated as CAGNVTKADSYEQYF.

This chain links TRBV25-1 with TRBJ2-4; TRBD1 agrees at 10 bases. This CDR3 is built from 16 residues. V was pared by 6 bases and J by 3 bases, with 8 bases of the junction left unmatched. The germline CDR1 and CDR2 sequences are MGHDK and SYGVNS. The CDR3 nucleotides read TGTGCCAGCAGCCCCAGGGGACAGGGGATCAAAAACATTCAGTACTTC. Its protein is CASSPRGQGIKNIQYF. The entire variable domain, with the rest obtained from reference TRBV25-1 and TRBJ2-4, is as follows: EADIYQTPRYLVIGTGKKITLECSQTMGHDKMYWYQQDPGMELHLIHYSYGVNSTEKGDLSSESTVSRIRTEHFPLTLESARPSHTSQYLCASSPRGQGIKNIQYFGAGTRLSVL.

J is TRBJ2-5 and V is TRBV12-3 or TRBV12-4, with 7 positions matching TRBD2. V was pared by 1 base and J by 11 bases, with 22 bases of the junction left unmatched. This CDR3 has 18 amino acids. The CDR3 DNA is TGTGCCAGCAGTTTAGGGCGCCGGGGACTAAGGCCGAGTAATGAGCAGTACTTC. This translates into CASSLGRRGLRPSNEQYF.

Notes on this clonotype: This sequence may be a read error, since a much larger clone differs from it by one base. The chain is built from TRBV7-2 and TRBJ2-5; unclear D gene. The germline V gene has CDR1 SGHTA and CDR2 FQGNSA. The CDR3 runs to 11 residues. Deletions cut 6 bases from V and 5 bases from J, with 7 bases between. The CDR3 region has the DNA TGTGCCAGCAGATTAACGGAGACCCAGTACTTC. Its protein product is CASRLTETQYF.

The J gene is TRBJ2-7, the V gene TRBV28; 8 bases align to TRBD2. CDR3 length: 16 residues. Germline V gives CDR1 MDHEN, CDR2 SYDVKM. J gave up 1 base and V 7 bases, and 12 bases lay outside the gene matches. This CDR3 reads CASIFTGGAGSYEQYF. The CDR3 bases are TGTGCCAGCATATTCACGGGGGGGGCCGGATCCTACGAGCAGTACTTC.

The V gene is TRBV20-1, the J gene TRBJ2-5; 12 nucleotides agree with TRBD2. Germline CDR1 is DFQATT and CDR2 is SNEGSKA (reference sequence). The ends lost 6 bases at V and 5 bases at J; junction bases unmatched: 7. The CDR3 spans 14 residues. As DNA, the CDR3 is TGCAGTGCAAAGACTAGCGGGGGATCGGAGACCCAGTACTTC. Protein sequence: CSAKTSGGSETQYF.

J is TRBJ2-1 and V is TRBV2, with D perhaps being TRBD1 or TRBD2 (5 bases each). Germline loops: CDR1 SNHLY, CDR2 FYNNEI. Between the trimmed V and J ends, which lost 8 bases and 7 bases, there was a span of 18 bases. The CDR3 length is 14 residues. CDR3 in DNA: TGTGCCAGCCGCCGGGACCGTACAAAGAATGAGCAGTTCTTC. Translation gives CASRRDRTKNEQFF.

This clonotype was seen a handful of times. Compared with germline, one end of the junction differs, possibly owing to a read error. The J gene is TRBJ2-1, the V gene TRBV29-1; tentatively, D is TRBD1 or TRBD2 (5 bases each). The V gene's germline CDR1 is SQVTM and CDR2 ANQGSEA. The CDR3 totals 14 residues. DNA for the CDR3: TGCAGCGTTGACGGGGACGTCATGTCGAATGAGGAGTTCTTC. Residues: CSVDGDVMSNEEFF.

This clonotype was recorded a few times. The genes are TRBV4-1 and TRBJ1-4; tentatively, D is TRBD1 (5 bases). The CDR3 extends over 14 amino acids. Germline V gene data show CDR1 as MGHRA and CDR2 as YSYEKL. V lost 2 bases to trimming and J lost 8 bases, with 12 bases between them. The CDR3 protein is CASSQQQEGEKLFF. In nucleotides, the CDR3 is TGCGCCAGCAGCCAACAGCAGGAGGGGGAAAAACTGTTTTTT.

The CDR3 DNA reads as TGTGCCAGCAGTCGAATTCGAGAATCCTACGAGCAGTACTTC. This translates into CASSRIRESYEQYF. The chain employs TRBV6-1 and TRBJ2-7, with D hard to call. V lost 5 bases to trimming and J lost 1 base, with 12 bases between them. CDR1 and CDR2 from the germline V gene are MNHNS and SASEGT. CDR3 length equals 14 residues.

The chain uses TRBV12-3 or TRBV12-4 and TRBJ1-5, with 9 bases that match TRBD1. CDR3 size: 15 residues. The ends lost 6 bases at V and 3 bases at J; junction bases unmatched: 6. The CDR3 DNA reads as TGTGCCAGCAGGAGGACAGGGGAGAACAATCAGCCCCAGCATTTT. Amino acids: CASRRTGENNQPQHF.

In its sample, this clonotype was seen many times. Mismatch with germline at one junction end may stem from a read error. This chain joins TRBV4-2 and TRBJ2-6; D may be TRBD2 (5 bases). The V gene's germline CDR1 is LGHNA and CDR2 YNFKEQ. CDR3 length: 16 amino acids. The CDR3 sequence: CASSQDGNSGANVLTF. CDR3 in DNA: TGTGCCAGCAGTCAAGACGGGAACTCTGGGGCCAACGTCCTGACTTTC.

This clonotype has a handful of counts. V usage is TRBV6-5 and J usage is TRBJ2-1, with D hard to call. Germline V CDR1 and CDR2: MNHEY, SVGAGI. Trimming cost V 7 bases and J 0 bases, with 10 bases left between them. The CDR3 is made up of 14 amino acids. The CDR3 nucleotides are TGTGCCAGCAAGGTGACCAGCTCCTACAATGAGCAGTTCTTC. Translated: CASKVTSSYNEQFF.

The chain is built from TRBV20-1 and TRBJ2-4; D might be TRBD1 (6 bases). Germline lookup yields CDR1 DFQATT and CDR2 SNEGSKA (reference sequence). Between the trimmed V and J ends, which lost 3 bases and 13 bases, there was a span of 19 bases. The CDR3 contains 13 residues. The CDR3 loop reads CSARGASYLEQYF. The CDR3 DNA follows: TGCAGTGCTAGGGGGGCCTCCTATCTGGAGCAGTACTTC.

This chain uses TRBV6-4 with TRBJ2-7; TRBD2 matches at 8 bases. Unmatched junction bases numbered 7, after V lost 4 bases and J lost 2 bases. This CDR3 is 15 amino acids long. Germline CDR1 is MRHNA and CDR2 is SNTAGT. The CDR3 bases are TGTGCCAGCAGTGTAGGAGGCGGGGGGACCTACGAGCAGTACTTC. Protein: CASSVGGGGTYEQYF.

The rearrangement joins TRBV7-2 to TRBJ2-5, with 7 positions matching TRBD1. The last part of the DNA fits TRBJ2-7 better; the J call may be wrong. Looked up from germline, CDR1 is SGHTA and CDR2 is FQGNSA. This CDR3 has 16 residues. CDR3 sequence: CASSIRQGIIINEQYF. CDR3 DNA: TGTGCCAGCAGCATCCGACAGGGAATCATTATAAACGAGCAGTACTTC.

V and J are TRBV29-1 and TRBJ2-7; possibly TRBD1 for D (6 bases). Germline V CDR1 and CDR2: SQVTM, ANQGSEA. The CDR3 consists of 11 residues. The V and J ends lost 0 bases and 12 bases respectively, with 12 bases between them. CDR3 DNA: TGCAGCGTTGAAGATGGCCGAGGGGGGTACTTC. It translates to CSVEDGRGGYF.

DNA for the CDR3: TGTGCCAGCAGTTACGGACAGGGGGGTGAAAATGAGCAGTTCTTC. It codes for CASSYGQGGENEQFF. The chain has TRBV6-5 and TRBJ2-1, with 10 bases that match TRBD1. The CDR3 has 15 amino acids. Per the germline V gene, CDR1 is MNHEY and CDR2 is SVGAGI. V lost 2 bases, J lost 7 bases, and 5 bases stayed unmatched.

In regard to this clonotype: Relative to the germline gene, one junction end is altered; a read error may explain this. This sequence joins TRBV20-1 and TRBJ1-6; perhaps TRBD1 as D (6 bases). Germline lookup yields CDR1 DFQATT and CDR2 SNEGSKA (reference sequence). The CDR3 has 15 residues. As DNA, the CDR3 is TGCAGTGCTAGTTGGCAGGGGTTAGATAATTCACCCTTCCACTTT. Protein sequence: CSASWQGLDNSPFHF.